This T cell receptor (beta chain) appears in the sequencing data of a study of shared clonotypes between healthy human individuals. Deletions cut 2 bases from V and 1 base from J, with 8 bases between. CDR1 is SEHNR and CDR2 is FQNEAQ in the germline V gene (reference sequence). This CDR3 region has 14 residues. The test was conducted at deep level. Data came from immunoSEQ multiplex PCR; TCRdb stores just in-frame clones and leaves some out. The sample includes 2 million or so clones, approximately 94% seen only once; the top ten take roughly 1%. This clone was seen a handful of times. CD45RO-negative, CCR7-positively selected cells formed the naive CD8 fraction, excluding terminally differentiated effector memory CD45RA+ cells.

This sequence was found in a man aged 18 to 29 in good health. The chain couples TRBV7-9 to TRBJ1-1; weak D call: TRBD1 (5 bases). Sequencing input: naive CD8+ T cells sorted from blood. For the CDR3, the DNA is TGTGCCAGCAGCTTATTTGGGGGGAACACTGAAGCTTTCTTT. Its translation is CASSLFGGNTEAFF. Full variable domain (remainder filled in from reference TRBV7-9 and TRBJ1-1): DTGVSQNPRHKITKRGQNVTFRCDPISEHNRLYWYRQTLGQGPEFLTYFQNEAQLEKSRLLSDRFSAERPKGSFSTLEIQRTEQGDSAMYLCASSLFGGNTEAFFGQGTRLTVV.